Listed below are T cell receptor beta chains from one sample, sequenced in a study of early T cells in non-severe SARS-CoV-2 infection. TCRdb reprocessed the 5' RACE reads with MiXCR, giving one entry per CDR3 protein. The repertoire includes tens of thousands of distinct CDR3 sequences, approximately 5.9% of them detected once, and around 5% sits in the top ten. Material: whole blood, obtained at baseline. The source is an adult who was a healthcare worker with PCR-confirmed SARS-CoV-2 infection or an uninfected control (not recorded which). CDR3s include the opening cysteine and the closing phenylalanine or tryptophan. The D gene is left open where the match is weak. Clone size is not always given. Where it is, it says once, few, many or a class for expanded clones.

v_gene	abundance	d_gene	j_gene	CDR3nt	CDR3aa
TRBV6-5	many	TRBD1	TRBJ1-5	TGTGCCAGCAGTTACTCCTGGACAGGGTATCAGCCCCAGCATTTT	CASSYSWTGYQPQHF
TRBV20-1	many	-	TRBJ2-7	TGCAGTGCTAGAGAGCTCCCAGGGCAGGACTACGAGCAGTACTTC	CSARELPGQDYEQYF
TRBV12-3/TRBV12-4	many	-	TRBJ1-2	TGTGCCAGCAGCAACCGCCTGGAGGGCTACACCTTC	CASSNRLEGYTF
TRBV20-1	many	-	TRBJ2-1	TGCAGTGCTAGAGATCTGGACAATGAGCAGTTCTTC	CSARDLDNEQFF
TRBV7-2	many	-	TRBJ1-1	TGTGCCAGCAGCTTGGGCCGGGCCCGCACTGAAGCTTTCTTT	CASSLGRARTEAFF
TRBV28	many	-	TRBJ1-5	TGTGCCAGCAAAGGACTGAAAGGGTCGGGATATAGCAATCAGCCCCAGCATTTT	CASKGLKGSGYSNQPQHF
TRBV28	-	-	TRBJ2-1	TGTGCCAGCAGTTTTCCGGCGGCGCAGGGGAATGAGCAGTTCTTC	CASSFPAAQGNEQFF
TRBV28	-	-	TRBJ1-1	TGTGCCAGCATCAAGTATGAGCGAGCTTTCTTT	CASIKYERAFF
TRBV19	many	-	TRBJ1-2	TGTGCCAGTAGTATAGTGGCCAGAGACTATGGCTACACCTTC	CASSIVARDYGYTF
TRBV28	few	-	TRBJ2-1	TGTGCCAGCAGTCTCGAGGTGCGTACTGACAATGAGCAGTTCTTC	CASSLEVRTDNEQFF
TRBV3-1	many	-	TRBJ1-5	TGTGCCAGCAGCCAAGATAGCGGGGTGCAGCCCCAGCATTTT	CASSQDSGVQPQHF
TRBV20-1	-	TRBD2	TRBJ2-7	TGCAGTGCTAGTGGAGCGGGAGCTCAATACGAGCAGTACTTC	CSASGAGAQYEQYF
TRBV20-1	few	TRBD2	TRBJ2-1	TGCAGTGCTAACCGCGGGAGGGCCGGAAATGAGCAGTTCTTC	CSANRGRAGNEQFF
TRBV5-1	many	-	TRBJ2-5	TGCGCCAGCAGCTTCGTGTACCAAGAGACCCAGTACTTC	CASSFVYQETQYF
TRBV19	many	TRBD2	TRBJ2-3	TGTGCCGTGCGGCGGGAGAGCACAGATACGCAGTATTTT	CAVRRESTDTQYF
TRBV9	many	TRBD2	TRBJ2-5	TGTGCCAGCAGCGTAGGGGCTAGCGGGACCCAAGAGACCCAGTACTTC	CASSVGASGTQETQYF
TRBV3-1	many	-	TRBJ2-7	TGTGCCAGCAGCTCGCGACTCGTCTCCTACGAGCAGTACTTC	CASSSRLVSYEQYF
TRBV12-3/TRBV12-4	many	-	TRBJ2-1	TGTGCCAGCAGTCAGAGCAACCGCGCCAATGAGTTCTTC	CASSQSNRANEFF
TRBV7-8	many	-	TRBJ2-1	TGTGCCAGCATCCACAGGGAGGGCCCTCGGGGCAATGAGCAGTTCTTC	CASIHREGPRGNEQFF
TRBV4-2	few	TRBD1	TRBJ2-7	TGTGCCAGCAGCCGCGAGAGGACAGGGTTCTCCTACGAGCAGTACTTC	CASSRERTGFSYEQYF
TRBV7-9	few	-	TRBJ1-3	TGTGCCAGCAGCTTATCCTCTGAAAACACCATATATTTT	CASSLSSENTIYF